Listed here are 15 T cell receptor beta chains from one sample, sequenced in a study of cytomegalovirus exposure and HLA in healthy donors. Use of 60 Vbeta and 13 Jbeta primers characterized the PCR. The method was immunoSEQ multiplex PCR; TCRdb's version includes in-frame clones alone and lacks a portion of them. The profile shows approximately 200,000 clones, roughly 75% of them singletons. Sequencing was done on a sample of PBMCs. Source of these receptors: a man younger than 45 in good health and CMV-seropositive.

A remark on this clone: Sequence at one end of the junction differs from germline and may be a read error. The V gene is TRBV7-9, the J gene TRBJ2-3; 9 bases line up with TRBD2. CDR3 size: 15 residues. Germline V gene lookup returns CDR1 SEHNR and CDR2 FQNEAQ (reference sequence). The DNA for the CDR3 is TGTTCCAGCAGTCCCGGGACTAGCAAGACAGATACGCAGTATTTT. This translates into CSSSPGTSKTDTQYF. The whole variable domain, remainder taken from reference TRBV7-9 and TRBJ2-3, is DTGVSQNPRHKITKRGQNVTFRCDPISEHNRLYWYRQTLGQGPEFLTYFQNEAQLEKSRLLSDRFSAERPKGSFSTLEIQRTEQGDSAMYLCSSSPGTSKTDTQYFGPGTRLTVL.

This clone was found a few times. This chain uses TRBV9 with TRBJ2-1, with 7 positions matching TRBD2. Germline CDR1 and CDR2: SGDLS and YYNGEE. The V segment lost 0 bases and the J segment 1 base; nucleotides outside the gene matches: 1. The CDR3 runs to 15 residues. This CDR3 reads CASSVDGRSYNEQFF. The CDR3 DNA follows: TGTGCCAGCAGCGTAGACGGGAGGTCCTACAATGAGCAGTTCTTC.

This clone has just a few counts. The genes are TRBV7-2 and TRBJ1-1, with D possibly being TRBD1 (6 bases). The CDR3 runs to 15 residues. From germline, CDR1 is SGHTA and CDR2 FQGNSA. V was pared by 5 bases and J by 1 base, with 14 bases between. This CDR3 is CASSIQQGRNTEAFF. DNA for the CDR3: TGTGCCAGCAGCATTCAACAGGGAAGGAACACTGAAGCTTTCTTT.

This clone was found once. The genes are TRBV7-9 and TRBJ1-1; 8 bases agree with TRBD1. Losses at the gene ends were 5 bases for V and 4 bases for J; bases not matched to a gene: 9. The CDR3 is 15 residues long. CDR1 and CDR2 from the germline V gene are SEHNR and FQNEAQ (reference sequence). CDR3 nucleotide sequence: TGTGCCAGCAGCCCCGGCCAGGGGGCGGGCACTGAAGCTTTCTTT. This encodes CASSPGQGAGTEAFF.

This chain connects TRBV6-1 to TRBJ1-4, with a possible D match to TRBD1 (6 bases). With 7 bases removed from V and 11 bases from J, the gap between germline ends came to 17 bases. The CDR3 runs to 13 residues. From germline, CDR1 is MNHNS and CDR2 SASEGT. The CDR3 bases are TGTGCCAGCACTCCTGACCGGGGGGGCAAACTGTTTTTT. This encodes CASTPDRGGKLFF.

The chain uses TRBV18 and TRBJ1-1; D might be TRBD1 (6 bases). CDR1 and CDR2 (germline): KGHSH, LQKENI. Trimming cost V 2 bases and J 4 bases, with 17 bases left between them. The CDR3 runs 16 residues. This CDR3 is CASSPFKGVLSTEAFF. The CDR3 DNA is TGTGCCAGCTCACCATTTAAGGGGGTGCTGAGCACTGAAGCTTTCTTT. Variable domain in full (rest from reference TRBV18 and TRBJ1-1): NAGVMQNPRHLVRRRGQEARLRCSPMKGHSHVYWYRQLPEEGLKFMVYLQKENIIDESGMPKERFSAEFPKEGPSILRIQQVVRGDSAAYFCASSPFKGVLSTEAFFGQGTRLTVV.

The chain links TRBV21-1 to TRBJ2-7; the listed D gene, TRBD1, was not tested against the DNA. TRBV21-1 is labeled a pseudogene. The CDR3 sequence is 14 residues long. In DNA form, the CDR3 reads TGTGCCAGCAGCATCCCACAGGGACACTACGAGCAGTACTTC. The encoded protein is CASSIPQGHYEQYF.

This clone was seen a few times. The J gene is TRBJ1-3, the V gene TRBV19, with 8 bases aligning to TRBD1. The germline CDR1 and CDR2 sequences are LNHDA and SQIVND (reference sequence). With V trimmed by 3 bases and J by 7 bases, 8 bases remained unmatched. This CDR3 is 15 amino acids long. CDR3 DNA sequence: TGTGCCAGTAGTATTGGACAGGGAAGGTTCAACACCATATATTTT. Amino acids: CASSIGQGRFNTIYF.

The J gene is TRBJ2-7, the V gene TRBV6-5; a weak D match, TRBD1 (7 bases). CDR3 length equals 15 residues. Trimming left V 6 bases short and J 3 bases short, with 18 bases between. Germline V CDR1 and CDR2: MNHEY, SVGAGI. The CDR3 sequence is CASSQRGDSFYEQYF. The CDR3 nucleotides read TGTGCCAGCAGCCAAAGGGGGGACAGCTTCTACGAGCAGTACTTC.

This rearrangement joins TRBV5-4 to TRBJ1-2; no firm D call. Germline V lookup: CDR1 SGHNT, CDR2 YYREEE (reference sequence). The CDR3 has 15 amino acids. V was clipped by 4 bases and J by 3 bases, with 16 bases between them. The DNA for the CDR3 is TGTGCCAGCAGCCCCTCCGGAGTCCAGTACTATGGCTACACCTTC. This codes for CASSPSGVQYYGYTF.

The chain is built from TRBV21-1 and TRBJ1-2; the D segment call TRBD1 is taken from the table without a DNA check. TRBV21-1 is described as a pseudogene. The CDR3 totals 14 residues. Here the CDR3 reads CASNKEGGGTGYTF. The CDR3, as DNA: TGTGCCAGCAACAAAGAAGGGGGCGGGACGGGCTACACCTTC.

This clone was observed a handful of times. V is TRBV27 and J is TRBJ1-5, with TRBD1 matching over 8 bases. The CDR3 covers 16 residues. In germline, CDR1 is MNHEY, CDR2 SMNVEV (reference sequence). Trimming took 6 bases from V and 4 from J; bases not matched to a gene: 11. The CDR3 sequence is CASSRTGLAFNQPQHF. In DNA, the CDR3 is TGTGCCAGCAGCCGGACAGGGCTGGCCTTTAATCAGCCCCAGCATTTT.

The chain links TRBV2 to TRBJ2-3; D gene unclear. V was cut by 8 bases and J by 1 base, with 7 bases left in between. There are 12 residues in the CDR3. Germline V gene data show CDR1 as SNHLY and CDR2 as FYNNEI. The chain's CDR3 is CASRQGTDTQYF. In nucleotides, the CDR3 is TGTGCCAGCCGGCAGGGCACAGATACGCAGTATTTT.

The CDR3 nucleotides are TGTGCCAGCAGCTTAGGGTCGGGTAGGGGATCGAACACCGGGGAGCTGTTTTTT. Translating gives CASSLGSGRGSNTGELFF. The J gene is TRBJ2-2, the V gene TRBV11-3, with a weak D call TRBD1 (5 bases). This CDR3 is 18 amino acids long. V lost 1 base to trimming and J lost 0 bases, with 15 bases between them. The germline V gene encodes CDR1 SGHNT and CDR2 YENEEA.

This clone was detected only a few times. V and J are TRBV13 and TRBJ2-7; maybe TRBD2 (5 bases). V was pared by 2 bases and J by 5 bases, with 10 bases between. CDR1 and CDR2 (germline): PRHDT, FYEKMQ (reference sequence). The length of the CDR3 is 13 residues. CDR3 in amino acids: CASSLRESHEQYF. The DNA of the CDR3 is TGTGCCAGCAGCTTAAGGGAGTCGCACGAGCAGTACTTC. The variable domain in full, with the rest retrieved from reference TRBV13 and TRBJ2-7, is AAGVIQSPRHLIKEKRETATLKCYPIPRHDTVYWYQQGPGQDPQFLISFYEKMQSDKGSIPDRFSAQQFSDYHSELNMSSLELGDSALYFCASSLRESHEQYFGPGTRLTVT.